The 27 T cell receptor beta chains below all came from one sample that was sequenced in a study of beta chain features in type 1 diabetes. The authors reverse transcribed all of the isolated RNA, so sequencing captured expressed TCRB transcripts. Produced via immunoSEQ multiplex PCR; TCRdb's table is partial and in-frame only. The sample lists about half a million clones, more than 9.5% occurring once. The sample consisted of naive CD4+ T cells from blood. The receptors stem from a woman younger than 35 in good health.

The chain combines TRBV28 with TRBJ2-7; D is tentatively TRBD1 or TRBD2 (7 bases each). The CDR3 runs to 14 residues. V lost 5 bases and J 1 base, leaving 12 bases between the germline ends. The germline V gene has CDR1 MDHEN and CDR2 SYDVKM. CDR3 sequence reads: CASSLRGGSYEQYV. CDR3 DNA: TGTGCCAGCAGTCTCAGGGGGGGTTCCTACGAGCAGTACGTC.

This clone was seen more than once but under ten times. CDR3 sequence (DNA): TGTGCCAGCAGCGTAGGGCTAGACAGGGCGTATCAAGAGACCCAGTACTTC. Residues: CASSVGLDRAYQETQYF. V is TRBV9 and J is TRBJ2-5; 7 nucleotides agree with TRBD1. Germline lookup yields CDR1 SGDLS and CDR2 YYNGEE. Trimming at V came to 0 bases and at J to 2 bases, leaving 10 bases not matched to a gene. This CDR3 contains 17 residues.

The gene calls are TRBV5-4 and TRBJ1-1; maybe TRBD1 (5 bases). Germline lookup yields CDR1 SGHNT and CDR2 YYREEE (reference sequence). The CDR3 extends over 12 amino acids. V lost 2 bases and J 7 bases, leaving 9 bases between the germline ends. CDR3 in amino acids: CASSLQQGEAFF. The CDR3 DNA reads TGTGCCAGCAGCTTACAGCAGGGTGAAGCTTTCTTT.

This clone appeared a few times. The gene calls are TRBV5-1 and TRBJ2-7; 8 bases agree with TRBD2. The CDR3 sequence is 15 residues long. V was clipped by 0 bases and J by 12 bases; unmatched bases: 14. The germline V gene encodes CDR1 SGHRS and CDR2 YFSETQ. DNA for the CDR3: TGCGCCAGCAGCTTGGACAGCGGAGGCCTAGCGGGCCTGTACTTC. As protein: CASSLDSGGLAGLYF.

The chain combines TRBV9 with TRBJ1-1, with D possibly matching TRBD1 (5 bases). V lost 6 bases and J lost 2, with 17 bases in between. CDR3 length: 15 residues. CDR1 is SGDLS and CDR2 is YYNGEE in the germline V gene. The CDR3 is CASTREAGGNTEAFF. CDR3 nucleotides: TGTGCCAGCACCCGTGAGGCTGGGGGTAACACTGAAGCTTTCTTT.

This clone has only a few counts. The CDR3 reads CASTTTGGGYGYTF. CDR3 bases: TGTGCCAGCACTACCACAGGTGGAGGCTATGGCTACACCTTC. The chain is built from TRBV2 and TRBJ1-2; perhaps TRBD1 as D (5 bases). V lost 7 bases to trimming and J lost 4 bases, with 16 bases between them. Germline CDR1 is SNHLY and CDR2 is FYNNEI. The CDR3 is made up of 14 amino acids.

This clone was seen more than once but under ten times. The J gene is TRBJ1-4, the V gene TRBV21-1. TRBV21-1 is a known pseudogene. CDR3 length equals 11 residues. This chain's CDR3 is CASSKDEKLFF. The CDR3 DNA reads TGTGCCAGCAGCAAGGATGAAAAACTGTTTTTT.

This clone was counted between two and nine times. The rearrangement joins TRBV6-1 to TRBJ2-1; no definite D call. This CDR3 is built from 11 residues. The germline V gene encodes CDR1 MNHNS and CDR2 SASEGT. V was cut by 4 bases and J by 6 bases, with 4 bases left in between. CDR3 DNA sequence: TGTGCCAGCAGTGGGGGCAATGAGCAGTTCTTC. It specifies CASSGGNEQFF.

This clone was observed many times. The chain joins TRBV30 to TRBJ2-7; tentative D call: TRBD1 (6 bases). Germline CDR1 GTSNPN, CDR2 SVGIG (reference sequence). This CDR3 has 12 amino acids. Trimming took off 5 bases at V and 2 bases at J, with 10 bases between the two ends. For the CDR3, the DNA is TGTGCCTGGGCCTCAGGGGCCTACGAGCAGTACTTC. It specifies CAWASGAYEQYF. The full variable domain, completed using reference TRBV30 and TRBJ2-7, is SQTIHQWPATLVQPVGSPLSLECTVEGTSNPNLYWYRQAAGRGLQLLFYSVGIGQISSEVPQNLSASRPQDRQFILSSKKLLLSDSGFYLCAWASGAYEQYFGPGTRLTVT.

V is TRBV11-2 and J is TRBJ2-3; D is uncertain. Trimming removed 2 bases from V and 6 bases from J, with 6 bases in between. The CDR3 extends over 12 amino acids. Germline V gene data show CDR1 as SGHAT and CDR2 as FQNNGV. The CDR3 nucleotides are TGTGCCAGCAGCTTAACTCTGGATACGCAGTATTTT. Its protein is CASSLTLDTQYF.

The rearrangement links TRBV28 to TRBJ1-4; tentatively, D is TRBD1 (5 bases). Germline CDR1 and CDR2: MDHEN and SYDVKM. V lost 7 bases to trimming and J lost 7 bases, with 16 bases between them. The length of the CDR3 is 14 residues. The DNA for the CDR3 is TGTGCCAGCAAGGAAGGTCAGGGAGGTGAAAAACTGTTTTTT. Its protein product is CASKEGQGGEKLFF.

The J gene is TRBJ2-3, the V gene TRBV23-1, with a possible D match to TRBD1 (6 bases). TRBV23-1 is assigned to the ORF class and has an uncertain function. The V gene lost 6 bases and the J gene lost 2 bases, with 15 bases spanning the gap. The CDR3 spans 15 residues. CDR3: CASRVGGHPTDTQYF. CDR3 in DNA: TGCGCCAGCAGGGTTGGGGGACACCCCACAGATACGCAGTATTTT.

This chain links TRBV29-1 with TRBJ2-3; the D call may be TRBD1 or TRBD2 (5 bases each). The germline V gene encodes CDR1 SQVTM and CDR2 ANQGSEA. Deletions cut 4 bases from V and 2 bases from J, with 10 bases between. The CDR3 loop spans 13 amino acids. The CDR3 protein is CSVAGTYTDTQYF. DNA for the CDR3: TGCAGCGTTGCGGGGACGTACACAGATACGCAGTATTTT.

This clone has only a few counts. Other DNA sequences in the sample encode the same CDR3. V usage is TRBV9 and J usage is TRBJ1-2; TRBD1 is a possible D gene (5 bases). CDR1 and CDR2 (germline): SGDLS, YYNGEE. V gave up 0 bases and J gave up 6 bases, with 6 bases separating them. The CDR3 spans 12 residues. CDR3 sequence: CASSVAGDGYTF. DNA for the CDR3: TGTGCCAGCAGCGTAGCGGGGGATGGCTACACCTTC.

This clone was found a few times. V usage is TRBV30 and J usage is TRBJ1-3, with a possible D match to TRBD1 (6 bases). The CDR3 spans 14 residues. Between the trimmed V and J ends, which lost 4 bases and 5 bases, there was a span of 15 bases. From germline, CDR1 is GTSNPN and CDR2 SVGIG (reference sequence). The CDR3 nucleotides read TGTGCCTGGACAACAGGGTCTATTCGAAACACCATATATTTT. Amino acid sequence: CAWTTGSIRNTIYF.

This clone has only a few counts. V and J are TRBV30 and TRBJ2-5, with 13 bases aligning to TRBD2. In germline, CDR1 is GTSNPN, CDR2 SVGIG (reference sequence). With 5 bases clipped from V and 2 bases from J, the junction kept 5 bases outside the gene matches. This CDR3 comprises 15 residues. CDR3 sequence reads: CAWSGTSGIQETQYF. The CDR3 nucleotides read TGTGCCTGGTCTGGGACTAGCGGGATTCAAGAGACCCAGTACTTC.

This rearrangement joins TRBV27 to TRBJ2-5; 9 bases align to TRBD1. Germline V gene sequence: CDR1 MNHEY, CDR2 SMNVEV (reference sequence). The CDR3 is 16 amino acids. The trim removed 5 bases at V and 3 bases at J, leaving 10 bases unmatched. The CDR3 nucleotides read TGTGCCAGCAGTCCCGCTCCGGGACAGGGAAAAGAGACCCAGTACTTC. Translation gives CASSPAPGQGKETQYF.

CDR3 in amino acids: CTSSQSRQGGTDTQYF. The DNA of the CDR3 is TGCACCAGCAGCCAAAGCCGCCAGGGAGGAACAGATACGCAGTATTTT. The rearrangement joins TRBV1 to TRBJ2-3; the table's D call TRBD2 went unverified against the DNA. TRBV1 is tagged as a pseudogene. The CDR3 runs to 16 residues.

The chain employs TRBV7-2 and TRBJ1-6, with D hard to call. This CDR3 is built from 12 residues. The germline gives CDR1 SGHTA, CDR2 FQGNSA. V lost 4 bases to trimming and J lost 7 bases, with 5 bases between them. For the CDR3, the DNA is TGTGCCAGCAGCTGGACCAATTCACCCCTCCACTTT. It is translated as CASSWTNSPLHF.

This clone came up a few times. V usage is TRBV27 and J usage is TRBJ2-7, with D possibly matching TRBD1 (6 bases). Looked up from germline, CDR1 is MNHEY and CDR2 is SMNVEV (reference sequence). The V gene lost 5 bases and the J gene lost 5 bases, with 22 bases spanning the gap. The CDR3 runs to 16 residues. CDR3 residues: CASSNPQGPRVHEQYF. The CDR3 DNA follows: TGTGCCAGCAGTAACCCACAGGGCCCCAGGGTCCACGAGCAGTACTTC.

The gene calls are TRBV7-3 and TRBJ2-1; 10 bases agree with TRBD2. The germline CDR1 and CDR2 sequences are SGHTA and FQGTGA. The CDR3 runs 15 residues. Germline trimming cut 1 base from V and 7 bases from J; bases unmatched to any gene: 4. The CDR3 reads CASSLSSGRLNEQFF. The CDR3, as DNA: TGTGCCAGCAGCTTAAGTAGCGGGAGGCTGAATGAGCAGTTCTTC.

The chain couples TRBV5-1 to TRBJ2-5; 8 bases map to TRBD1. The CDR3 runs to 15 residues. Germline V CDR1 and CDR2: SGHRS, YFSETQ. The junction had 3 bases not matched to a gene; V was cut back by 1 base and J by 1 base. In DNA form, the CDR3 reads TGCGCCAGCAGCTTGCCTGGACAGGGCCAAGAGACCCAGTACTTC. Amino acid sequence: CASSLPGQGQETQYF.

This clone was seen more than once but under ten times. V and J are TRBV7-2 and TRBJ2-1, with no clear D. The germline V gene encodes CDR1 SGHTA and CDR2 FQGNSA. With 6 bases removed from V and 10 bases from J, the gap between germline ends came to 16 bases. This CDR3 comprises 13 residues. The CDR3 DNA reads as TGTGCCAGCAGACCTGCCAACTTAGGCGAGCAGTTCTTC. Amino acid sequence: CASRPANLGEQFF.

J is TRBJ1-1 and V is TRBV7-9; D not certain. Trimming took off 0 bases at V and 4 bases at J, with 6 bases between the two ends. The CDR3 extends over 13 amino acids. Germline CDR1 reads SEHNR; CDR2 reads FQNEAQ (reference sequence). CDR3 loop: CASSLAEITEAFF. The CDR3 DNA reads TGTGCCAGCAGCTTAGCTGAAATCACTGAAGCTTTCTTT.

This clone was counted between two and nine times. The chain is built from TRBV25-1 and TRBJ1-4, with D tentatively TRBD1 (5 bases). Germline-derived CDR1 and CDR2 are MGHDK and SYGVNS. V lost 5 bases to trimming and J lost 7 bases, with 11 bases between them. The CDR3 loop spans 13 amino acids. Here the CDR3 reads CASSPRGTEKLFF. CDR3 DNA: TGTGCCAGCAGTCCCCGGGGGACTGAAAAACTGTTTTTT.

A few counts support this clone. The chain couples TRBV5-1 to TRBJ2-3; TRBD2 matches at 10 bases. Germline V gene data show CDR1 as SGHRS and CDR2 as YFSETQ. The CDR3 spans 16 residues. The V and J ends lost 4 bases and 0 bases, in that order; junction bases with no gene match: 5. The CDR3 bases are TGCGCCAGCAGCGCGGGACTAGCGATCAGCACAGATACGCAGTATTTT. This sequence encodes CASSAGLAISTDTQYF.

The rearrangement uses TRBV7-9 and TRBJ1-5; 7 bases map to TRBD1. From germline, CDR1 is SEHNR and CDR2 FQNEAQ (reference sequence). The CDR3 totals 13 residues. V shed 5 bases, J shed 5 bases, and the junction held 3 bases outside the gene matches. DNA of the CDR3: TGTGCCAGCAGCCAAGACAGGGATCAGCCCCAGCATTTT. Translation: CASSQDRDQPQHF.